This T cell receptor beta chain was sequenced for a study of T cell responses to AZD1222 COVID-19 vaccine (dated by TCRdb to about 2021). A note on the overall study: AZD1222 recipients given second doses at about 4 weeks or at about 12 weeks were pooled, since spike-specific TCR depth and breadth were not found to differ between the two schedules. A total of more than 230 trial participants underwent TCR sequencing, of whom roughly 210 had received two doses of AZD1222 and approximately 25 had received two doses of the MenACWY control vaccine. Trial participants were enrolled by age into subgroups of 18-55, 56-69 and 70-plus years, and about 150, 27 and 61 TCR-sequenced participants, respectively, were included in these subgroups.

In the germline V gene, CDR1 corresponds to SGHTA and CDR2 to FQGTGA. The V end loses 0 bases and the J end loses 0 bases, and a stretch of 6 bases separates them. The CDR3 spans 15 residues, from the cysteine through the phenylalanine. Just CDR3 DNA is preserved here, 45 bases in frame from base 1. Concerning this clone: Its antigen remains undetermined. Base qualities are not at hand, and no much larger clone is one base apart.

Reading the label with the study, this specimen's time point is: baseline before first vaccination. Samples from vaccinated people were obtained from the UK trials COV001 and COV002, which included a single-blind randomized controlled phase 2/3 trial of AZD1222 (ChAdOx1 nCoV-19) in healthy adults. For TCRbeta chain sequencing, PBMC samples from trial participants were taken at day 0 and at day 28 after the second dose. The CDR3 regions of human TCRbeta chains were analyzed by immunosequencing. In the original analysis: Repertoire TCRs were checked for matches against a reference library of SARS-CoV-2-specific TCRs that had been generated using the MIRA antigen-specificity platform. Breadth meant the fraction of unique TCRs that were SARS-CoV-2-associated, whereas depth meant the fraction of total T cells that were SARS-CoV-2-associated. Using the MIRA data, each spike-specific TCR was mapped to the spike region that the TCR reacts to and placed in a CD4 or CD8 class. Log10-transformed breadth and depth values were compared by one-way ANOVA with Sidak's multiple comparisons tests. As stored in TCRdb, this immuneACCESS dataset retains in-frame rearrangements with V and J assigned. A fraction of the clones does not appear; measured against another copy, unresolved V genes explain less than half of the discrepancy, and the remainder lacks a known reason. V, J and clone size derive from that table, while D and trimming were established from the DNA sequence. The sample data list some 130,000 clones, and 90% to 95% of these were observed just once. Together, the top ten hold 2.8% of the sample.

The full study reports these points: The 56-69-year group was small, and its depth increase did not reach significance, likely because of low power. Most participants were white British and females outnumbered males, and the authors suggested that clonal diversity may have been underestimated. Conclusions about previously exposed vaccinees are limited because only a handful of AZD1222 recipients were SARS-CoV-2 seropositive at baseline. The whole spike protein was spanned by vaccine-associated CD4 TCRs, and dominant responses were seen in regions 160-218 and 743-854. After two AZD1222 doses, spike-specific TCR breadth and depth were significantly higher than at day 0 and than in MenACWY recipients. No day 14 peak-response samples were available, so repertoires were characterized only after the peak T cell response. Nearly half of unique spike-specific TCRs reportedly recognized epitopes outside regions mutated in the B.1.351 and B.1.1.7 variants.

This clonotype originated in an adult in good health. Here the chain combines TRBV7-3 and TRBJ2-1; no D segment can be confidently identified. Sequenced material: peripheral blood, taken on day 0 of AZD1222 vaccination. The CDR3 protein is CASSLTPDSYNEQFF. The bases are TGTGCCAGCAGCTTAACGCCTGACTCCTACAATGAGCAGTTCTTC.